The present T cell receptor (beta chain) was sequenced within a study of CD8 T cells in ankylosing spondylitis. The study's findings and limits: In ankylosing spondylitis blood, a motif of several highly homologous TCR beta variants appeared characteristic. Reported data indicate significant enrichment of disease-linked clones within matched ankylosing spondylitis synovial fluid.

About this clonotype: The antigen is not known.

TCRdb passed the 5' RACE reads through MiXCR, listing each CDR3 protein once. The repertoire holds a few hundred thousand distinct CDR3 sequences, 20% to 25% seen once, with 16% in the top ten. The CDR3 contains 13 residues. Germline CDR1 reads SGDLS; CDR2 reads YYNGEE. The V segment lost 2 bases and the J segment 4 bases; nucleotides outside the gene matches: 2. The source is a male donor with ankylosing spondylitis. The V and J genes are TRBV9 and TRBJ2-5; 7 bases agree with TRBD1. The sample comprised blood, either unsorted or a sorted T cell fraction (not recorded which). This CDR3 is CASSVRTGETQYF. In DNA, the CDR3 is TGTGCCAGCAGCGTCCGGACAGGAGAGACCCAGTACTTC.